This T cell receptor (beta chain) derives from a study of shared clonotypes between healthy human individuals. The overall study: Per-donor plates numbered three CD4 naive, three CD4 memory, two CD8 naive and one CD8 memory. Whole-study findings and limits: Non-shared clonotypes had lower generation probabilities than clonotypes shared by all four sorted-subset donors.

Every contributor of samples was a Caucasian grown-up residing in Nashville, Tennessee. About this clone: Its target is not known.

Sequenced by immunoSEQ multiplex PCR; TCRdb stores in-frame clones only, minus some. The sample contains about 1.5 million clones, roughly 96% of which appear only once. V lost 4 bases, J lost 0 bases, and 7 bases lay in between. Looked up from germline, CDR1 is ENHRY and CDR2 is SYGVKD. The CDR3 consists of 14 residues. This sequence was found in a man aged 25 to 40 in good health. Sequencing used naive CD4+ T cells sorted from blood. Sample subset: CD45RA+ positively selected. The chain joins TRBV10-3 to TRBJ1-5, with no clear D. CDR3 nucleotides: TGTGCCATCAGTGTCTCAGATAGCAATCAGCCCCAGCATTTT. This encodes CAISVSDSNQPQHF.